A single sample is the source of the 7 T cell receptor beta chains below, sequenced in a study of CXCR3-negative and CXCR3-positive naive CD8 T cells. Study observations and caveats: A higher hydrophobicity marked the TRB CDR3s of CXCR3-positive naive cells versus CXCR3-negative naive cells.

Antigens for these TCRs are unknown. All TRB cDNA libraries came from 5' RACE performed with UMI labels. One entry per CDR3 protein, without DNA, is what TCRdb gives after re-calling the 5' RACE reads. The listing records approximately 59,000 distinct CDR3 sequences. The specimen was naive CXCR3+ CD8+ T cells from blood. The subset: CD45RO-CCR7+CD27+CD95- naive CD8+ T cells expressing CXCR3 (TNR3+). Every receptor here comes from a human donor in good health. Some clones in this sample may be carry-over from other donors' samples.

The rearrangement joins TRBV7-9 to TRBJ2-7; checking the TCRdb D call of TRBD1 is not possible without DNA. The length of the CDR3 is 15 residues. Germline V gene lookup returns CDR1 SEHNR and CDR2 FQNEAQ (reference sequence). This CDR3 reads CARSSSGQGGGEQYF.

V and J are TRBV14 and TRBJ1-3; the D gene TCRdb calls, TRBD1, cannot be checked with no DNA. There are 19 residues in the CDR3. Germline V CDR1 and CDR2: SGHDN, FVKESK. The CDR3 loop is CASLISGQINLLWGNTIYF. The full variable domain, its missing parts supplied by reference TRBV14 and TRBJ1-3, is EAGVTQFPSHSVIEKGQTVTLRCDPISGHDNLYWYRRVMGKEIKFLLHFVKESKQDESGMPNNRFLAERTGGTYSTLKVQPAELEDSGVYFCASLISGQINLLWGNTIYFGEGSWLTVV.

The V call is TRBV20-1, the J call TRBJ2-7; TCRdb proposes TRBD2, but this gene call is untestable without DNA. This CDR3 is built from 15 residues. Germline loops: CDR1 DFQATT, CDR2 SNEGSKA (reference sequence). CDR3 loop: CSAYSRTSGRWEQYF.

The chain employs TRBV7-9 and TRBJ2-1; TCRdb selects TRBD1, and the lack of DNA leaves this call unchecked. The CDR3 is 16 residues long. The germline V gene encodes CDR1 SEHNR and CDR2 FQNEAQ (reference sequence). CDR3 in amino acids: CASSINTGDRYNEQFF.

The gene calls are TRBV20-1 and TRBJ1-2; TCRdb returns TRBD1, unconfirmable since there is no DNA. CDR3 size: 14 residues. The germline gives CDR1 DFQATT, CDR2 SNEGSKA (reference sequence). This CDR3 is CSAREVSPNYVYTF.

The chain carries TRBV29-1 and TRBJ1-1; TCRdb's D gene call, TRBD1, goes unchecked for lack of DNA. Germline V gives CDR1 SQVTM, CDR2 ANQGSEA. The CDR3 runs 13 residues. The CDR3 spells CSVPDTGRTEAFF.

The rearrangement links TRBV10-1 to TRBJ2-1. The CDR3 contains 16 residues. CDR1 is WNHNN, CDR2 SYGVQD, per germline (reference sequence). This CDR3 is CASSESPELPLGEQFF.